Presented here are 23 T cell receptor beta chains from one specimen sequenced in a study of blood T cell repertoires in COVID-19. The repertoire was sequenced with immunoSEQ multiplex PCR; TCRdb's copy has only in-frame clones and lacks some. In the table there are over 450,000 clones, roughly nine tenths of which are singletons. Material for sequencing was peripheral blood. The source is a woman aged 50 to 60 with COVID-19, enrolled during active disease.

Comment on this clone: The sample holds other DNA sequences that translate to the same CDR3. The chain links TRBV5-1 to TRBJ1-2; 10 bases are shared with TRBD1. The CDR3 has 14 residues. Trimming at V came to 4 bases and at J to 2 bases, leaving 2 bases not matched to a gene. Germline loops: CDR1 SGHRS, CDR2 YFSETQ. CDR3 in amino acids: CASSPGQGNYGYTF. The CDR3, as DNA: TGCGCCAGCAGCCCGGGACAGGGGAACTATGGCTACACCTTC.

This clone was detected only once. The rearrangement links TRBV20-1 to TRBJ1-1; D gene uncertain. Per the germline V gene, CDR1 is DFQATT and CDR2 is SNEGSKA (reference sequence). This CDR3 contains 11 residues. The CDR3 is CGLGYNTEAFF. In nucleotides, the CDR3 is TGCGGACTAGGGTATAACACTGAAGCTTTCTTT.

This chain joins TRBV3-1 (or the pseudogene TRBV3-2) and TRBJ1-2, with D maybe TRBD1 (5 bases). V lost 1 base, J lost 1 base, and 10 bases lay in between. Per germline, CDR1 LGHDT and CDR2 YNNKEL (reference sequence). There are 15 residues in the CDR3. The CDR3 sequence is CASSQVDSFNYGYTF. In DNA, the CDR3 is TGTGCCAGCAGCCAAGTCGACAGCTTTAACTATGGCTACACCTTC.

V is TRBV7-2 and J is TRBJ1-1; D is ambiguous. Germline CDR1 is SGHTA and CDR2 is FQGNSA. This CDR3 is built from 13 residues. V was shortened by 4 bases and J by 1 base, with 7 bases between the two germline ends. CDR3 bases: TGTGCCAGCAGCTCCTCAGGGAACACTGAAGCTTTCTTT. Translating it yields CASSSSGNTEAFF. The variable domain in full, with the rest retrieved from reference TRBV7-2 and TRBJ1-1, is GAGVSQSPSNKVTEKGKDVELRCDPISGHTALYWYRQSLGQGLEFLIYFQGNSAPDKSGLPSDRFSAERTGGSVSTLTIQRTQQEDSAVYLCASSSSGNTEAFFGQGTRLTVV.

CDR3 nucleotide sequence: TGTGCCAGCAGCTACACAGGGAGAGGAAACACCATATATTTT. Translating gives CASSYTGRGNTIYF. The chain links TRBV3-1 (or the pseudogene TRBV3-2) to TRBJ1-3; perhaps TRBD1 as D (6 bases). Germline CDR1 LGHDT, CDR2 YNNKEL (reference sequence). V lost 5 bases and J 4 bases, leaving 12 bases between the germline ends. CDR3 size: 14 residues.

This chain joins TRBV25-1 and TRBJ1-1; no reliable D call. V lost 1 base to trimming and J lost 0 bases, with 9 bases between them. There are 15 residues in the CDR3. Germline CDR1 MGHDK, CDR2 SYGVNS. CDR3 DNA sequence: TGTGCCAGCAGTGAATCCTACAGCATGAACACTGAAGCTTTCTTT. Amino acid sequence: CASSESYSMNTEAFF.

The V and J genes are TRBV15 and TRBJ2-5; D gene ambiguous. The CDR3 extends over 15 amino acids. V lost 0 bases, J lost 3 bases, and 11 bases lay in between. Looked up from germline, CDR1 is LNHNV and CDR2 is YYDKDF (reference sequence). The CDR3 DNA reads TGTGCCACCAGCAGAGATCTGGGCATTGAAGAGACCCAGTACTTC. It translates to CATSRDLGIEETQYF.

This rearrangement joins TRBV4-1 to TRBJ2-1; D might be TRBD2 (6 bases). The germline V gene has CDR1 MGHRA and CDR2 YSYEKL. The CDR3 covers 13 residues. V lost 0 bases, J lost 14 bases, and 14 bases lay in between. The CDR3 sequence is CASSQDPGTVKFF. CDR3 DNA: TGCGCCAGCAGCCAAGATCCGGGGACTGTAAAGTTCTTC.

The chain recombines TRBV30 with TRBJ2-7, with TRBD2 identical over 10 bases. The germline V gene encodes CDR1 GTSNPN and CDR2 SVGIG (reference sequence). The CDR3 totals 14 residues. Losses at the gene ends were 2 bases for V and 2 bases for J; bases not matched to a gene: 3. The chain's CDR3 is CAWSSGGAAYEQYF. The CDR3 DNA reads as TGTGCCTGGAGTAGCGGGGGGGCCGCCTACGAGCAGTACTTC.

The chain is built from TRBV11-3 and TRBJ2-1, with TRBD2 identical over 8 bases. The CDR3 contains 17 residues. Germline loops: CDR1 SGHNT, CDR2 YENEEA. Losses at the gene ends were 5 bases for V and 0 bases for J; bases not matched to a gene: 9. CDR3 sequence reads: CASSLGTSLSSYNEQFF. The CDR3 nucleotides are TGTGCCAGCAGCCTAGGGACTAGTTTGAGCTCCTACAATGAGCAGTTCTTC. Looking up the rest from reference TRBV11-3 and TRBJ2-1 gives the full variable domain: EAGVVQSPRYKIIEKKQPVAFWCNPISGHNTLYWYLQNLGQGPELLIRYENEEAVDDSQLPKDRFSAERLKGVDSTLKIQPAELGDSAVYLCASSLGTSLSSYNEQFFGPGTRLTVL.

The V gene is TRBV5-1, the J gene TRBJ2-1; tentative D call: TRBD1 (6 bases). CDR3 length equals 17 residues. V was shortened by 10 bases and J by 6 bases, with 29 bases between the two germline ends. Germline CDR1 SGHRS, CDR2 YFSETQ. The DNA of the CDR3 is TGCGCCCAGGAGGACACGCACTGGGGGCTTCCAATCAATGAGCAGTTCTTC. Translated: CAQEDTHWGLPINEQFF.

The chain joins TRBV5-4 to TRBJ2-3; 8 nucleotides match TRBD2. Germline CDR1 SGHNT, CDR2 YYREEE (reference sequence). The CDR3 has 17 residues. Trimming at V came to 3 bases and at J to 0 bases, leaving 9 bases not matched to a gene. CDR3 in amino acids: CASSSAKGTSSTDTQYF. CDR3 nucleotide sequence: TGTGCCAGCAGCTCGGCGAAGGGGACTAGTAGCACAGATACGCAGTATTTT.

The rearrangement joins TRBV19 to TRBJ2-7; weak D call: TRBD2 (7 bases). Per the germline V gene, CDR1 is LNHDA and CDR2 is SQIVND (reference sequence). The CDR3 consists of 15 residues. With 4 bases removed from V and 2 bases from J, the gap between germline ends came to 15 bases. CDR3 nucleotide sequence: TGTGCCAGTAGTAAGGGGGGGCGCGATCCCTACGAGCAGTACTTC. This gives the protein CASSKGGRDPYEQYF.

In this sample, this clone turned up once. The chain uses TRBV5-1 and TRBJ2-7; 8 positions match TRBD1. The CDR3 loop spans 15 amino acids. V lost 3 bases, J lost 3 bases, and 8 bases stayed unmatched. Germline V gives CDR1 SGHRS, CDR2 YFSETQ. CDR3 bases: TGCGCCAGCAGCTCCGGGACAGGTGTAATCTACGAGCAGTACTTC. It is translated as CASSSGTGVIYEQYF.

J is TRBJ1-1 and V is TRBV3-1 (or the pseudogene TRBV3-2), with D unresolved. V lost 5 bases and J 6 bases, leaving 13 bases between the germline ends. The CDR3 loop spans 13 amino acids. CDR1 LGHDT and CDR2 YNNKEL come from the germline V gene (reference sequence). The DNA for the CDR3 is TGTGCCAGCAGCTCCGACGGGAGGCCTGAAGCTTTCTTT. Protein: CASSSDGRPEAFF.

This chain joins TRBV6-5 and TRBJ1-1, with 9 positions matching TRBD1. CDR1 MNHEY and CDR2 SVGAGI come from the germline V gene. The trim removed 11 bases at V and 6 bases at J, leaving 7 bases unmatched. CDR3 size: 12 residues. CDR3 DNA sequence: TGTGCCGCGGACAGGGGAGCGCCTGAAGCTTTCTTT. Amino acids: CAADRGAPEAFF.

The chain employs TRBV27 and TRBJ1-3, with TRBD1 as a possible D gene (5 bases). The CDR3 spans 14 residues. CDR1 is MNHEY and CDR2 is SMNVEV in the germline V gene (reference sequence). Trimming took off 2 bases at V and 4 bases at J, with 9 bases between the two ends. This CDR3 is CASSLRGMGNTIYF. The CDR3 region has the DNA TGTGCCAGCAGTTTAAGGGGAATGGGAAACACCATATATTTT.

The chain uses TRBV20-1 and TRBJ1-1; no clear D. The CDR3 is 13 amino acids. Germline V gene data show CDR1 as DFQATT and CDR2 as SNEGSKA (reference sequence). Deletions cut 4 bases from V and 1 base from J, with 10 bases between. CDR3 region: CSATDRGNTEAFF. CDR3 nucleotides: TGCAGTGCTACTGATCGGGGGAACACTGAAGCTTTCTTT.

On this clone: One end of the junction varies from germline; a read error may be responsible. Within the sample, other DNA sequences also encode this same CDR3. The chain carries TRBV19 and TRBJ2-7, with 8 bases matching TRBD1. In germline, CDR1 is LNHDA, CDR2 SQIVND (reference sequence). The CDR3 runs 15 residues. CDR3 sequence: CASSSPRTGFYEQYF. For the CDR3, the DNA is TGTGCCAGTAGTTCCCCCCGGACAGGGTTCTACGAGCAGTACTTT.

The chain joins TRBV12-3 or TRBV12-4 to TRBJ1-1; D gene unclear. V dropped 4 bases and J dropped 0 bases, with 6 bases sitting between them. The CDR3 length is 13 residues. CDR3 nucleotide sequence: TGTGCCAGCAGTTGGGAGATGAACACTGAAGCTTTCTTT. Encoded protein: CASSWEMNTEAFF.

J is TRBJ2-5 and V is TRBV12-3 or TRBV12-4, with D perhaps matching TRBD2 (5 bases). The CDR3 is 13 amino acids. V dropped 6 bases and J dropped 5 bases, with 13 bases sitting between them. The CDR3 coding sequence is TGTGCCAGCAGAGTTGGGAGTCGGGAGACCCAGTACTTC. Protein sequence: CASRVGSRETQYF.

CDR3 residues: CASSESSVGEQFF. CDR3 coding DNA: TGCGCCAGCAGTGAGTCGAGTGTCGGTGAGCAGTTCTTC. The V gene is TRBV10-2, the J gene TRBJ2-1; D unresolved. CDR3 size: 13 residues. CDR1 and CDR2 (germline): WSHSY, SAAADI. Trimming took 0 bases from V and 9 from J, leaving 9 bases between them.

The V and J genes are TRBV30 and TRBJ2-2; 7 bases fit TRBD2. The CDR3 is 14 residues long. Germline assignment: CDR1 GTSNPN and CDR2 SVGIG (reference sequence). The J segment lost 4 bases and the V segment lost 5 bases, leaving 7 bases of the junction unmatched. This CDR3 reads CAWGLGGGTGELFF. The CDR3 coding sequence is TGTGCCTGGGGATTGGGGGGGGGCACCGGGGAGCTGTTTTTT.